The 29 T cell receptor beta chains below all came from one sample that was sequenced in a study of shared clonotypes between healthy human individuals. TCRdb's table, derived via immunoSEQ multiplex PCR, lists solely in-frame clones and lacks some. Here the sample spans over 950,000 clones, approximately 77% being singletons. Specimen: memory CD4+ T cells from PBMCs. The subset denotes: CD45RA-negative fraction. Source of these receptors: a man aged 18 to 29 in good health. Some clones in this sample may be carry-over from other donors' samples.

J is TRBJ2-7 and V is TRBV4-2; 9 positions match TRBD2. Germline V CDR1 and CDR2: LGHNA, YNFKEQ. The CDR3 covers 15 residues. V lost 6 bases to trimming and J lost 2 bases; unmatched junction nucleotides: 8. CDR3 sequence: CASSFSGRDAYEQYF. CDR3 in DNA: TGTGCCAGCAGTTTTAGCGGGAGAGACGCCTACGAGCAGTACTTC.

This sequence joins TRBV10-3 and TRBJ2-1, with 9 bases fitting TRBD1. The CDR3 spans 17 residues. Trimming took 2 bases from V and 4 from J; bases not matched to a gene: 9. The germline CDR1 and CDR2 sequences are ENHRY and SYGVKD. CDR3 loop: CAISEPYRGRGYNEQFF. The CDR3 nucleotides are TGTGCCATCAGTGAGCCCTACAGGGGGCGAGGGTACAATGAGCAGTTCTTC.

This chain uses TRBV7-9 with TRBJ2-5, with 12 bases that match TRBD1. With 5 bases clipped from V and 4 bases from J, the junction kept 5 bases outside the gene matches. CDR3 size: 15 residues. CDR1 is SEHNR and CDR2 is FQNEAQ in the germline V gene (reference sequence). The CDR3 DNA reads as TGTGCCAGCAGCCAGGGGACAGGGGGCCGAGAGACCCAGTACTTC. Translating gives CASSQGTGGRETQYF.

CDR3 nucleotide sequence: TGTGCCAGCAGTCCCCTCGGGACAGGGTATGGCTACACCTTC. This sequence encodes CASSPLGTGYGYTF. The V call is TRBV25-1, the J call TRBJ1-2; 9 bases map to TRBD1. Per germline, CDR1 MGHDK and CDR2 SYGVNS. V trimming: 5 bases; J trimming: 5 bases; junction bases outside the gene matches: 6. This CDR3 is 14 amino acids long.

This chain connects TRBV7-8 to TRBJ2-7, with 9 positions matching TRBD2. Germline V gives CDR1 SGHVS, CDR2 FQNEAQ. The J segment lost 2 bases and the V segment lost 5 bases, leaving 10 bases of the junction unmatched. The CDR3 consists of 16 residues. The DNA for the CDR3 is TGTGCCAGCAGCCGGGTATTTAGCGGGAGTCCCTACGAGCAGTACTTC. This gives the protein CASSRVFSGSPYEQYF.

J is TRBJ2-3 and V is TRBV4-1; 8 bases align to TRBD2. This CDR3 is 17 amino acids long. CDR1 and CDR2 from the germline V gene are MGHRA and YSYEKL. Trimming cost V 1 base and J 7 bases; bases outside gene matches: 13. The CDR3 protein is CASSQGTRGRWGNTQYF. The CDR3 bases are TGCGCCAGCAGCCAAGGCACACGCGGGAGGTGGGGGAATACGCAGTATTTT.

A single count supports this clone. This chain links TRBV27 with TRBJ2-7, with TRBD2 matching over 7 bases. CDR1 MNHEY and CDR2 SMNVEV come from the germline V gene (reference sequence). Germline trimming cut 0 bases from V and 0 bases from J; bases unmatched to any gene: 5. This CDR3 has 16 amino acids. DNA of the CDR3: TGTGCCAGCAGTTTATCGGTGCGGGGGAGCTCCTACGAGCAGTACTTC. This gives the protein CASSLSVRGSSYEQYF.

In this sample, this clone turned up a few times. The gene calls are TRBV6-5 and TRBJ1-2; 9 nucleotides agree with TRBD1. Germline V gives CDR1 MNHEY, CDR2 SVGAGI. This CDR3 region has 14 residues. Trimming took 6 bases from V and 3 from J; bases not matched to a gene: 5. DNA for the CDR3: TGTGCCAGCAGCCGGGGACAGGGCGACTATGGCTACACCTTC. Translated, it gives CASSRGQGDYGYTF.

The chain links TRBV19 to TRBJ2-5; 7 nucleotides line up with TRBD1. Unmatched junction bases numbered 6, after V lost 6 bases and J lost 5 bases. This CDR3 contains 13 residues. In germline, CDR1 is LNHDA, CDR2 SQIVND (reference sequence). The CDR3 nucleotides are TGTGCCAGTAGCCCTGACAGGGTTGAGACCCAGTACTTC. Translated: CASSPDRVETQYF.

This rearrangement joins TRBV7-3 to TRBJ2-5, with D maybe TRBD1 (5 bases). The germline V gene encodes CDR1 SGHTA and CDR2 FQGTGA. V lost 2 bases, J lost 4 bases, and 8 bases lay in between. The CDR3 runs to 13 residues. The CDR3 DNA reads TGTGCCAGCAGCTTACAGGGTGCAGAGACCCAGTACTTC. Encoded protein: CASSLQGAETQYF.

This rearrangement joins TRBV11-2 to TRBJ1-2; possible D gene TRBD1, 6 bases. V was shortened by 6 bases and J by 5 bases, with 13 bases between the two germline ends. The CDR3 loop spans 13 amino acids. Looked up from germline, CDR1 is SGHAT and CDR2 is FQNNGV. CDR3 protein: CASSSGAGYGYTF. CDR3 coding DNA: TGTGCCAGCAGTTCAGGGGCGGGGTATGGCTACACCTTC.

The chain links TRBV18 to TRBJ1-2, with D maybe TRBD1 (6 bases). The CDR3 totals 16 residues. CDR1 is KGHSH, CDR2 LQKENI, per germline. The germline V and J ends were trimmed by 1 base and 5 bases, with 17 bases remaining between them. As DNA, the CDR3 is TGTGCCAGCTCACCACGCAGTCCACAGGGAGATTATGGCTACACCTTC. Amino acid sequence: CASSPRSPQGDYGYTF.

Of note for this clone: This CDR3 is also generated by other DNA sequences in the sample. The chain links TRBV7-9 to TRBJ2-3; 10 positions match TRBD2. Trimming cost V 2 bases and J 4 bases; bases outside gene matches: 3. CDR1 is SEHNR, CDR2 FQNEAQ, per germline (reference sequence). The CDR3 is 15 amino acids. The CDR3 sequence: CASSLLAGAADTQYF. Here the CDR3 DNA reads TGTGCCAGCAGCTTACTAGCGGGAGCGGCAGATACGCAGTATTTT.

This sequence joins TRBV7-3 and TRBJ2-3; 9 nucleotides match TRBD2. The CDR3 extends over 18 amino acids. Looked up from germline, CDR1 is SGHTA and CDR2 is FQGTGA. The V segment lost 5 bases and the J segment 3 bases; nucleotides outside the gene matches: 15. CDR3 sequence reads: CASSPGLAMSSLTDTQYF. In DNA, the CDR3 is TGTGCCAGCAGCCCGGGACTAGCAATGTCTAGTCTTACAGATACGCAGTATTTT.

This chain joins TRBV10-3 and TRBJ1-2; D remains ambiguous. CDR3 length equals 13 residues. The germline CDR1 and CDR2 sequences are ENHRY and SYGVKD. Deletions cut 3 bases from V and 0 bases from J, with 5 bases between. The CDR3 loop reads CAISDTTNYGYTF. Written as DNA, the CDR3 is TGTGCCATCAGTGACACCACTAACTATGGCTACACCTTC.

The chain joins TRBV11-2 to TRBJ1-5; no definite D call. V was trimmed by 4 bases and J by 7 bases, leaving 11 bases between them. The V gene's germline CDR1 is SGHAT and CDR2 FQNNGV. This CDR3 comprises 13 residues. The CDR3 nucleotides read TGTGCCAGCAGCTCCTGGCTGGACCAGCCCCAGCATTTT. It is translated as CASSSWLDQPQHF.

This sequence joins TRBV2 and TRBJ1-1; no definite D call. V was pared by 0 bases and J by 10 bases, with 18 bases between. CDR1 and CDR2 from the germline V gene are SNHLY and FYNNEI. The CDR3 covers 15 residues. The CDR3 coding sequence is TGTGCCAGCAGTGAAGCCTATCGGGGAATCGGTGGAGCTTTCTTT. This codes for CASSEAYRGIGGAFF.

A few counts support this clone. The chain couples TRBV5-1 to TRBJ1-1, with D tentatively TRBD1 (6 bases). Trimming pared 4 bases from V and 5 bases from J, leaving 12 bases between. Germline CDR1 reads SGHRS; CDR2 reads YFSETQ. There are 13 residues in the CDR3. The CDR3 region is CASSKDRWTEAFF. The CDR3 nucleotides read TGCGCCAGCAGCAAAGACAGGTGGACTGAAGCTTTCTTT.

The chain combines TRBV2 with TRBJ1-2; 10 bases are shared with TRBD1. After removal of 7 bases from V and 3 bases from J, the junction contained 8 bases not matched to a gene. From germline, CDR1 is SNHLY and CDR2 FYNNEI. The CDR3 loop spans 15 amino acids. DNA for the CDR3: TGTGCCAGCACGCGGGGGACAGGGGTACACTATGGCTACACCTTC. Its translation: CASTRGTGVHYGYTF.

V gene TRBV9 combines with J gene TRBJ2-7; weak D call: TRBD2 (5 bases). The V gene lost 0 bases and the J gene lost 2 bases, with 15 bases spanning the gap. The CDR3 is 16 residues long. Germline V gives CDR1 SGDLS, CDR2 YYNGEE. The CDR3 nucleotides are TGTGCCAGCAGCGTAGGGGCGGGCGGGCCGACCTACGAGCAGTACTTC. It yields the protein CASSVGAGGPTYEQYF.

This clone appeared a few times. The CDR3 region has the DNA TGTGCCAGCAGCCAAGAGACAGTGGACGAAGCTTTCTTT. This encodes CASSQETVDEAFF. V is TRBV4-2 and J is TRBJ1-1, with a possible D match to TRBD1 (5 bases). V lost 0 bases to trimming and J lost 8 bases, with 10 bases between them. CDR1 is LGHNA, CDR2 YNFKEQ, per germline. The CDR3 extends over 13 amino acids.

The rearrangement joins TRBV5-4 to TRBJ1-3, with 7 bases matching TRBD1. The CDR3 is made up of 15 amino acids. Unmatched junction bases numbered 7, after V lost 0 bases and J lost 7 bases. CDR1 is SGHNT and CDR2 is YYREEE in the germline V gene (reference sequence). The CDR3 nucleotides are TGTGCCAGCAGCTTGGATCCGACAGGGCACAACACCATATATTTT. It yields the protein CASSLDPTGHNTIYF.

The chain recombines TRBV9 with TRBJ2-5; the match to TRBD2 covers 8 bases. Losses at the gene ends were 6 bases for V and 5 bases for J; bases not matched to a gene: 9. Germline-derived CDR1 and CDR2 are SGDLS and YYNGEE. The CDR3 is 14 amino acids. The CDR3 region is CASTPAGARETQYF. CDR3 DNA: TGTGCCAGCACCCCAGCGGGAGCTCGGGAGACCCAGTACTTC. Combining the CDR3 with reference TRBV9 and TRBJ2-5 gives the whole variable domain DSGVTQTPKHLITATGQRVTLRCSPRSGDLSVYWYQQSLDQGLQFLIQYYNGEERAKGNILERFSAQQFPDLHSELNLSSLELGDSALYFCASTPAGARETQYFGPGTRLLVL.

The CDR3 sequence is CAGEGPPYEQYF. As DNA, the CDR3 is TGTGCCGGGGAGGGTCCCCCCTACGAGCAGTACTTC. J is TRBJ2-7 and V is TRBV21-1; the D call TRBD2 from the table was never checked on the DNA. TRBV21-1 is listed as a pseudogene. The CDR3 has 12 residues.

The CDR3 reads CAWSGPLNEQFF. The CDR3 bases are TGTGCCTGGAGTGGGCCGCTTAATGAGCAGTTCTTC. This chain links TRBV30 with TRBJ2-1; D is unclear. Germline CDR1 and CDR2: GTSNPN and SVGIG (reference sequence). Between the trimmed V and J ends, which lost 1 base and 7 bases, there was a span of 8 bases. CDR3 length: 12 amino acids.

This rearrangement joins TRBV30 to TRBJ1-6; TRBD1 might be the D (5 bases). Trimming stripped 3 bases from V and 7 bases from J, with 16 bases between. Germline V gene lookup returns CDR1 GTSNPN and CDR2 SVGIG (reference sequence). This CDR3 is built from 15 residues. DNA for the CDR3: TGTGCCTGGAGCATAGGGACTGGGCACAATTCACCCCTCCACTTT. It encodes CAWSIGTGHNSPLHF.

This chain connects TRBV6-1 to TRBJ1-5, with TRBD1 matching 8 bases. The CDR3 runs to 15 residues. J gave up 5 bases and V 6 bases, and 9 bases lay outside the gene matches. Germline CDR1 and CDR2: MNHNS and SASEGT. The CDR3 DNA reads TGTGCCAGCAGGGGGCGGGCAGGGGGCGATCAGCCCCAGCATTTT. This encodes CASRGRAGGDQPQHF.

The chain couples TRBV7-8 to TRBJ2-6, with D tentatively TRBD1 or TRBD2 (6 bases each). The germline V gene encodes CDR1 SGHVS and CDR2 FQNEAQ. V lost 2 bases and J lost 4, with 18 bases in between. The CDR3 runs 18 residues. The CDR3 nucleotides are TGTGCCAGCAGCTTAAGTTGGGGGGCGCTGACCGGGGCCAACGTCCTGACTTTC. As protein: CASSLSWGALTGANVLTF.

This sequence joins TRBV5-4 and TRBJ2-2, with D perhaps being TRBD1 or TRBD2 (5 bases each). The CDR3 loop spans 16 amino acids. Germline V gene lookup returns CDR1 SGHNT and CDR2 YYREEE (reference sequence). Trimming cost V 2 bases and J 5 bases, with 16 bases left between them. Here the CDR3 reads CASSFGTLRGTGELFF. CDR3 in DNA: TGTGCCAGCAGCTTCGGGACCTTAAGAGGGACCGGGGAGCTGTTTTTT.